The clone carrying this T cell receptor beta chain was counted only a few times. Its matching antigen is unknown. TCRdb fed the 5' RACE reads into MiXCR, producing one record per CDR3 protein. The sample holds 1.5 million to 2 million distinct CDR3 sequences, 32% seen once. This sample was included in a study of identical twins. Study-level findings and limits: Models underestimated TCR alpha sharing (out-of-frame) in monozygotic twins. Weaker excess twin sharing was observed in beta out-of-frame sequences. Without tracking the same donors, conclusions rested on cross-sectional statistical analysis.

Germline V CDR1 and CDR2: DFQATT, SNEGSKA (reference sequence). V was pared by 0 bases and J by 4 bases, with 12 bases between. The CDR3 runs to 14 residues. What was sequenced was cord blood. The receptor's source is a newborn girl in good health. This rearrangement joins TRBV20-1 to TRBJ1-1, with no clear D. CDR3 nucleotides: TGCAGTGCTAGAGATTTAGTGGGTGGCACTGAAGCTTTCTTT. This sequence encodes CSARDLVGGTEAFF.